This T cell receptor beta chain emerged from a study of CD8 T cells in ankylosing spondylitis. There are many counts of this clonotype. CDR3 size: 13 residues. Looked up from germline, CDR1 is SQVTM and CDR2 is ANQGSEA. Trimming took 4 bases from V and 6 from J, leaving 15 bases between them. Each CDR3 protein gets one entry after TCRdb re-called the 5' RACE reads with MiXCR. Of tens of thousands of distinct CDR3 sequences listed, 6.2% are singletons. The chain recombines TRBV29-1 with TRBJ1-1; possible D gene TRBD1, 6 bases. The sequenced sample was synovial fluid, either unsorted or a sorted T cell fraction (not recorded which). This TCR was sampled from a male donor with ankylosing spondylitis. The CDR3 DNA is TGCAGCGTTGGGTCAGGGGATTTCGCTGAAGCTTTCTTT. Amino acids: CSVGSGDFAEAFF.